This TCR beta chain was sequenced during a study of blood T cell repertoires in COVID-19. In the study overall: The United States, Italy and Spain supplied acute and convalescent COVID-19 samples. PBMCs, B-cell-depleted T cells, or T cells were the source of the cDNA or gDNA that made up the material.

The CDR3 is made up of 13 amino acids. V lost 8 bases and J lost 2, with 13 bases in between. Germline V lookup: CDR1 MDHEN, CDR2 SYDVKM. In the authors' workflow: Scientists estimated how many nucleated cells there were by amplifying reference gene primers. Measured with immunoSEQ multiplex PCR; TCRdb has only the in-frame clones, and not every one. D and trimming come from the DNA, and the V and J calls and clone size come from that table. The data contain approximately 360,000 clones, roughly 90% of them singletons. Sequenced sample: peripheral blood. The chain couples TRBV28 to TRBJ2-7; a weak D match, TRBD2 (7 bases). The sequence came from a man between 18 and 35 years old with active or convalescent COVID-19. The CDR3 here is CASGGGPTYEQYF. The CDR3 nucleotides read TGTGCCAGCGGGGGGGGCCCTACCTACGAGCAGTACTTC.